The entry that follows covers one T cell receptor (beta chain) sequence. The sample is drawn from a study of blood T cell repertoires in COVID-19. Profiled with immunoSEQ multiplex PCR; TCRdb holds only in-frame clones, not every one. The sample carries roughly 230,000 clones, 65% to 85% recorded once. The sequenced material came from PBMCs or T cells enriched from blood (not recorded which). The TCR comes from a man between 50 and 59 years old who had recovered from COVID-19.

This chain's CDR3 is CASSSPGQPQHF. In DNA form, the CDR3 reads TGTGCCAGCAGTTCTCCGGGGCAGCCCCAGCATTTT. The V and J genes are TRBV27 and TRBJ1-5, with D uncertain. Germline V gives CDR1 MNHEY, CDR2 SMNVEV (reference sequence). V was trimmed by 4 bases and J by 7 bases, leaving 8 bases between them. The CDR3 spans 12 residues.